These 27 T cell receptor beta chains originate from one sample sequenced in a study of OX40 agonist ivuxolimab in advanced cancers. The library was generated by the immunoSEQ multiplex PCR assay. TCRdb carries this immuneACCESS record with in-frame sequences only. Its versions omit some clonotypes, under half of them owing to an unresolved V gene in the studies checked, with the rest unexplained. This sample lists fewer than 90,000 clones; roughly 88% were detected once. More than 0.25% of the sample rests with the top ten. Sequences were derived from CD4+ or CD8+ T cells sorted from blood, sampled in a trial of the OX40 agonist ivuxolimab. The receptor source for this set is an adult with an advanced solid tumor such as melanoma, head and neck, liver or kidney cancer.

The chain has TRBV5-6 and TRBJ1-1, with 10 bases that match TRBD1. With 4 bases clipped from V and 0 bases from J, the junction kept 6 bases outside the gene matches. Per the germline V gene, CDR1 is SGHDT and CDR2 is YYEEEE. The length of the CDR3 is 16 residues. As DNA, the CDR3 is TGTGCCAGCAGCCGTGGACAGGGGGTCTTGAACACTGAAGCTTTCTTT. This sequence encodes CASSRGQGVLNTEAFF.

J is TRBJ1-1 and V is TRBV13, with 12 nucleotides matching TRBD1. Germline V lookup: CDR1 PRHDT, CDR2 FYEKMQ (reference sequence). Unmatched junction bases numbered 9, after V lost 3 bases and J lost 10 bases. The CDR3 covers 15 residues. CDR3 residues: CASSFSGTGGAGAFF. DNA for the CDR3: TGTGCCAGCAGCTTTTCAGGGACAGGGGGCGCGGGAGCTTTCTTT.

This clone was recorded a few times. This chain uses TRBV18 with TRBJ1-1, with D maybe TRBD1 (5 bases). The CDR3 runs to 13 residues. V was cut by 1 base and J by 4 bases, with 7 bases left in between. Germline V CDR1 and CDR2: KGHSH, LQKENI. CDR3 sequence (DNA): TGTGCCAGCTCACCACTGGGGGGCACTGAAGCTTTCTTT. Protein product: CASSPLGGTEAFF.

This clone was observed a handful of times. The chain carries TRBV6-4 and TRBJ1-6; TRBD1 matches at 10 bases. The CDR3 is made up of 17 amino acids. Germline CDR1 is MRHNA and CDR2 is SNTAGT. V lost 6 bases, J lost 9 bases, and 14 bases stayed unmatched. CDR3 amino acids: CASSPAGQGLGSSPLHF. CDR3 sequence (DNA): TGTGCCAGCAGCCCGGCGGGACAGGGGCTGGGTTCTTCACCCCTCCACTTT.

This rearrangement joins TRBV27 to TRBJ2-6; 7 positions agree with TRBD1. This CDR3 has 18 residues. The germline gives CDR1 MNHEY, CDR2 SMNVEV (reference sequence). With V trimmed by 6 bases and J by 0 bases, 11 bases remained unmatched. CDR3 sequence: CASREWGQPDSGANVLTF. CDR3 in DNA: TGTGCCAGCAGGGAGTGGGGACAGCCTGACTCTGGGGCCAACGTCCTGACTTTC.

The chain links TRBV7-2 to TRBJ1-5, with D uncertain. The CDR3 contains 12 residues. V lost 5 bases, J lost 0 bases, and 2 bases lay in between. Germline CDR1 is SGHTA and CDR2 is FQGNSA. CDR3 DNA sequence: TGTGCCAGCAGCGGTAGCAATCAGCCCCAGCATTTT. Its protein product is CASSGSNQPQHF.

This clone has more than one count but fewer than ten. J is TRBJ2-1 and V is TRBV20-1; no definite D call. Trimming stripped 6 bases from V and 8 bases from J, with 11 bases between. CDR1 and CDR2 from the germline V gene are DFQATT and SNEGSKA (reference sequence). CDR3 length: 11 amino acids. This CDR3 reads CSAAVTDEQFF. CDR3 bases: TGCAGTGCAGCAGTAACCGATGAGCAGTTCTTC.

The CDR3 reads CASSVEAKTFYEQYF. The DNA for the CDR3 is TGTGCCAGCAGCGTAGAGGCAAAGACATTCTACGAGCAGTACTTC. The rearrangement uses TRBV9 and TRBJ2-5, with D unresolved. The last part of the DNA fits TRBJ2-7 better; the J call may be wrong. Per the germline V gene, CDR1 is SGDLS and CDR2 is YYNGEE. This CDR3 has 15 amino acids.

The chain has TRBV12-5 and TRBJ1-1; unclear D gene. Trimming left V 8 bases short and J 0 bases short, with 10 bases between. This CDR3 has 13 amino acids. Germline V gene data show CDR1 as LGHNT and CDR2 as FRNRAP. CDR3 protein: CASQRGMNTEAFF. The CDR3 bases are TGTGCTAGTCAAAGAGGAATGAACACTGAAGCTTTCTTT. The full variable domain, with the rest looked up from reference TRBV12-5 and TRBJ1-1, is DARVTQTPRHKVTEMGQEVTMRCQPILGHNTVFWYRQTMMQGLELLAYFRNRAPLDDSGMPKDRFSAEMPDATLATLKIQPSEPRDSAVYFCASQRGMNTEAFFGQGTRLTVV.

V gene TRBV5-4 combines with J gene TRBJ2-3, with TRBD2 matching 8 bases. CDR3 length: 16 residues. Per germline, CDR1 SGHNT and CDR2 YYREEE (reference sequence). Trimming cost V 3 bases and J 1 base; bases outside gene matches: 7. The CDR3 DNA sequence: TGTGCCAGCAGCTCCCCGGGGGGGCGGGGCACAGATACGCAGTATTTT. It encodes CASSSPGGRGTDTQYF.

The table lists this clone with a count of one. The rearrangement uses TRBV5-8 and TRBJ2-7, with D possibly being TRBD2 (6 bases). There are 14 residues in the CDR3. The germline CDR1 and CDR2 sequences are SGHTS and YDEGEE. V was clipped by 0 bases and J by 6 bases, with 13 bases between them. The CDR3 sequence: CASSLAGTSREQYF. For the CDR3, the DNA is TGTGCCAGCAGCTTGGCGGGTACTAGCCGCGAGCAGTACTTC.

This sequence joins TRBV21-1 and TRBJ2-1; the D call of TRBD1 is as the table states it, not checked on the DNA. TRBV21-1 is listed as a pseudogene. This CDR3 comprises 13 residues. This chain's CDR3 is CASSKYGGTGEFF. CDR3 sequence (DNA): TGTGCCAGCAGCAAATATGGGGGGACAGGGGAGTTCTTC.

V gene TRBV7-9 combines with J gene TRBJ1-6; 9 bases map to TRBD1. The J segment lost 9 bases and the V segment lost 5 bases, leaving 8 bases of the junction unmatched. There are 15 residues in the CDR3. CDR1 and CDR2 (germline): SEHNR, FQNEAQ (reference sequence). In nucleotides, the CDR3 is TGTGCCAGCAGCCCTACAGGGGGCCGGAGTTCACCCCTCCACTTT. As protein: CASSPTGGRSSPLHF.

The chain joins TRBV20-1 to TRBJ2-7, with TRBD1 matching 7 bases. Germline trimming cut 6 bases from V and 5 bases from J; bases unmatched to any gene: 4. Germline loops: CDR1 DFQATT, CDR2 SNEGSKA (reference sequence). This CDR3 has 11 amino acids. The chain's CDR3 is CSAPDRNEQYF. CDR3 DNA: TGCAGTGCCCCGGACAGGAACGAGCAGTACTTC.

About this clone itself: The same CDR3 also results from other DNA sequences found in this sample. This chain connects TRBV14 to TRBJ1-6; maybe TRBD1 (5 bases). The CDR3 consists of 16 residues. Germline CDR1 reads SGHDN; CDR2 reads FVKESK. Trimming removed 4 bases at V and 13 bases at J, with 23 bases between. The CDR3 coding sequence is TGTGCCAGCAGCCGAGGGAGGGCAGAGGGGAAATCGCCCCTCCACTTT. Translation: CASSRGRAEGKSPLHF.

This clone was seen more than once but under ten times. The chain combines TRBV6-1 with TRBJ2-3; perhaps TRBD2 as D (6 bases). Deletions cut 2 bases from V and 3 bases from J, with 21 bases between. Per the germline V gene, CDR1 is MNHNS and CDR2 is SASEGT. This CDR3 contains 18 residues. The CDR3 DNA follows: TGTGCCAGCAGTGAACGGAGGGAAAGGCTAGCTTGGACAGATACGCAGTATTTT. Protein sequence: CASSERRERLAWTDTQYF.

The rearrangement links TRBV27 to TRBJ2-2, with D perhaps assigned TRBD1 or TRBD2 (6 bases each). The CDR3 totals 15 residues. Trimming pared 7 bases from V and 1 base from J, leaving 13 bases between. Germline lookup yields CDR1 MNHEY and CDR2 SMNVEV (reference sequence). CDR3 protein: CASNFRGLNTGELFF. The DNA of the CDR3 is TGTGCCAGCAACTTCAGGGGACTGAACACCGGGGAGCTGTTTTTT.

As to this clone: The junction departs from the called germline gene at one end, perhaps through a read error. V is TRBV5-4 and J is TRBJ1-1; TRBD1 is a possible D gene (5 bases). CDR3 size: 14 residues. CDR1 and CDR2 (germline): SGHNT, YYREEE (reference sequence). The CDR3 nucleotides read TGTGCCAGCAGCTTATGGTCAGGGTCGGATGAAGTTTTCTTT. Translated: CASSLWSGSDEVFF.

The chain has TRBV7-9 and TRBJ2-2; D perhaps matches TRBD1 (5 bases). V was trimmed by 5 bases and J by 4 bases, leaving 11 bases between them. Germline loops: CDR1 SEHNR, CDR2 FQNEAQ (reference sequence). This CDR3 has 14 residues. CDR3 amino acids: CASSPRQSTGELFF. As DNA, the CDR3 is TGTGCCAGCAGCCCGCGACAGTCCACCGGGGAGCTGTTTTTT.

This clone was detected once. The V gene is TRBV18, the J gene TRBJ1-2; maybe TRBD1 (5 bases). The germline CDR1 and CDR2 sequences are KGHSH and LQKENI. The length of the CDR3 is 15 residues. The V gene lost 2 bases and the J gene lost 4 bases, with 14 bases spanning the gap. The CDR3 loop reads CASSPAGQQGYGYTF. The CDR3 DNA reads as TGTGCCAGCTCACCAGCAGGCCAGCAGGGCTATGGCTACACCTTC.

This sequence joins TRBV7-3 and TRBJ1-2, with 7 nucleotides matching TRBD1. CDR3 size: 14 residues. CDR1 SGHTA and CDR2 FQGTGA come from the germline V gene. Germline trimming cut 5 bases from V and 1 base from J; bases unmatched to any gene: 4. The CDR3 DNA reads TGTGCCAGCAGCGATCAGGGGGATAACTATGGCTACACCTTC. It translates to CASSDQGDNYGYTF.

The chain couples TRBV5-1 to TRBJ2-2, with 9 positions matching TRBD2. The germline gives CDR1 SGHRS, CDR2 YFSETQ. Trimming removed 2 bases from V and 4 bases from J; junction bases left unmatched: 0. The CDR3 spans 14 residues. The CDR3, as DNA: TGCGCCAGCAGCTTTAGCGGGAGCACCGGGGAGCTGTTTTTT. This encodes CASSFSGSTGELFF. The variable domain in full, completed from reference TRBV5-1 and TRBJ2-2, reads KAGVTQTPRYLIKTRGQQVTLSCSPISGHRSVSWYQQTPGQGLQFLFEYFSETQRNKGNFPGRFSGRQFSNSRSEMNVSTLELGDSALYLCASSFSGSTGELFFGEGSRLTVL.

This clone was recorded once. The chain's CDR3 is CASSWAVNTEAFF. The DNA of the CDR3 is TGTGCCAGCAGTTGGGCGGTGAACACTGAAGCTTTCTTT. The chain combines TRBV6-6 with TRBJ1-1, with unresolved D. Germline V CDR1 and CDR2: MNHNY, SVGAGI (reference sequence). V dropped 4 bases and J dropped 0 bases, with 6 bases sitting between them. This CDR3 spans 13 amino acids.

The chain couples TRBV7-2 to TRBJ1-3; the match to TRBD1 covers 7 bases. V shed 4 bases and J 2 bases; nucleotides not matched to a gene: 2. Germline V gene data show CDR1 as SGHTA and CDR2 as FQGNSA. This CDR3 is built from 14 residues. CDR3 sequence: CASSYDRAGNTIYF. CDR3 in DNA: TGTGCCAGCAGCTACGACAGGGCTGGAAACACCATATATTTT.

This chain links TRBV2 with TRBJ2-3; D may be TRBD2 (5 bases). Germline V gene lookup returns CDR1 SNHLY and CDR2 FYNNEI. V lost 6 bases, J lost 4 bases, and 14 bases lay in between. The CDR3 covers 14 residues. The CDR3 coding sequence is TGTGCCAGCAGCCGCGAAAGGGAGTCAGATACGCAGTATTTT. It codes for CASSRERESDTQYF.

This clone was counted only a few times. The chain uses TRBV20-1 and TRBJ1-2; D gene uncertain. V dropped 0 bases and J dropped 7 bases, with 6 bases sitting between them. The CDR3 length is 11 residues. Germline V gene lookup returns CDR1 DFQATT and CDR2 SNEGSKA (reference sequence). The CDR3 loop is CSARDHPGYTF. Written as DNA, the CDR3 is TGCAGTGCTAGAGATCATCCTGGCTACACCTTC.

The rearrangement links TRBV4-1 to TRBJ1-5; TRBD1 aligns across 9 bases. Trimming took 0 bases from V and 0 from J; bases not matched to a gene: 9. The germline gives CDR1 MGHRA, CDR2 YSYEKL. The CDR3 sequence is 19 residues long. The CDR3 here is CASSQEPQGASYSNQPQHF. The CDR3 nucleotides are TGCGCCAGCAGCCAAGAACCACAGGGGGCCAGTTATAGCAATCAGCCCCAGCATTTT.